The entry that follows covers one TCR beta chain sequence. This clonotype appeared many times. There is no known antigen for this receptor. No base quality values were provided; no much bigger clone lies one nucleotide off. Libraries were constructed by 5' RACE. The instrument was an Illumina HiSeq 2000. A universal primer binding site was added through template switching, and the final cDNA carried a unique molecular identifier so that TCR cDNA molecules could be counted accurately. Specific primers in the conserved constant-segment region were used to synthesize first-strand cDNA for TCR alpha and beta chains. To control for contamination, each cDNA library was double barcoded with a SMART-Mk sample barcode plus Illumina barcodes. TruSeq adapter sequences along with Illumina sample barcodes were introduced in two successive PCR steps. The TCR alpha and beta cDNA libraries were sequenced on the Illumina HiSeq platform using custom primers. In the paper's pipeline: Unique molecular identifiers were extracted from raw reads with MiGEC, and CDR3 positions were determined with MiXCR. For each individual, recombination models were inferred using an EM algorithm with the repgenHMM and IGoR tools. The tcR package in R was used for shared clonotype analysis, with sharing normalized by the product of cloneset sizes. Out-of-frame nonproductive sequences were analyzed to study raw recombination free of thymic and clonal selection effects. TCRdb handled the public reads itself, with Q25 trimming in fastp and clone calling in MiXCR, and kept productive beta chains. Each CDR3 protein gets just one entry, which takes the most common genes and DNA from the rows behind it. TCRdb's processing, not the study's, gives the V and J calls here. The sample table records roughly 230,000 distinct CDR3 sequences; 6.5% to 9.5% of these occur just once. 2.5% to 3.5% of the sample is taken by the ten largest.

Trimming leaves V shorter by 3 bases and J shorter by 5 bases, with the junction holding 4 bases beyond the gene matches. For CDR1 and CDR2, the germline V gene lists WSHSY and SAAADI. The CDR3 runs 16 residues from the cysteine to the phenylalanine. Only the CDR3 region is kept as DNA, spanning 48 bases read in frame from base 1. This sample was taken from a study of identical twins (dated by TCRdb to 2015 to 2016). About the study as a whole: To test whether fetal clonotypes persist, this study deep-sequenced TCR alpha and beta repertoires from monozygotic twins, from unrelated adults of various ages, and from cord blood. To rule out contamination, replicate twin experiments were performed at different times with different library preparation protocols.

Overall study outcomes, separate from this receptor: Compared with coincidental sharing between unrelated individuals, an excess of low generation-probability sequences was observed among out-of-frame TCR alpha sequences shared between twins. Fewer insertions were carried by abundant cord blood beta clonotypes, a similar but weaker trend appeared in young adult naive repertoires, and no such trend appeared in memory repertoires. Excess twin sharing in beta out-of-frame sequences was weaker because fewer shared sequences lowered the signal-to-noise ratio. Invariant T cells such as MAIT and iNKT could partly confound zero-insertion analyses, although diverse VJ usage argued against such confounding for most clonotypes. Recombination models systematically underestimated out-of-frame TCR alpha sharing in monozygotic twins but agreed with sharing between unrelated individuals. Because the same donors could not be followed over many years, conclusions were based on cross-sectional statistical analysis.

All donors were healthy Caucasians. Three pairs of female monozygotic twins, all aged roughly 18 to 30 years, made up the twin cohort. Positive isolation kits from Invitrogen were used to isolate the CD4+ and CD8+ T cell populations. In addition, the sample was reused for a study of yellow fever vaccine responses in identical twins. As that second study puts it: According to the authors, in identical twins the way T cells responded to vaccination appeared partly convergent and partly personalized. The study precisely tracked vaccine-responding T cell clones in identical twins.

The rearranged segments are TRBV10-2 and TRBJ2-2, and 12 bases in between align with TRBD2. This clonotype was sampled from a woman aged 18-29 years in good health. Material for sequencing was CD8+ T cells sorted from blood. The CDR3 protein is CASSDLLAGGTGELFF. In nucleotide form, the sequence is TGCGCCAGCAGTGATTTACTAGCGGGAGGAACCGGGGAGCTGTTTTTT.